This T cell receptor (beta chain) was profiled in a study of blood T cell repertoires in COVID-19. Original methodology: Nucleated cell counts were estimated from reference gene primer amplification. Libraries were prepared by immunoSEQ multiplex PCR; TCRdb keeps only in-frame clonotypes and omits some of them. The D gene and trimming were derived from the DNA, and the V and J assignments and clone size from that table. The sample has roughly 210,000 clones; 88% are singletons. The CDR3 is 13 amino acids. Trimming took 3 bases from V and 2 from J, leaving 8 bases between them. Germline CDR1 DFQATT, CDR2 SNEGSKA (reference sequence).

The sequence derives from a man between 70 and 80 years old with acute or convalescent COVID-19. J is TRBJ1-5 and V is TRBV20-1, with unresolved D. Sequencing input: peripheral blood. The CDR3 region has the DNA TGCAGTGCTAGTTATCTTGGCAATCAGCCCCAGCATTTT. Amino acids: CSASYLGNQPQHF.